Included here is one T cell receptor beta chain sequence, with context. No antigen is known for it. Base quality data are lacking; no much larger clone is found one base away. The CDR3 numbers 17 residues from cysteine through phenylalanine. Of all the DNA, just the CDR3 is kept, 51 bases in frame from base 1. Looking up the germline V gene yields CDR1 MNHNS and CDR2 SASEGT. Trimming removed 4 bases from V and 0 bases from J, leaving 17 bases between the germline ends. Library creation used 5' RACE. Sequencing instrument: Illumina HiSeq 2500. A second PCR of about 6 to 11 cycles was run with a J-beta primer mix and a sample-barcoded 5' primer. A unique molecular identifier was introduced onto each TCR beta cDNA molecule by a template-switch 5' adaptor carrying 12 random nucleotides. At least 3 million CDR3-containing paired-end reads were obtained from each sample. First-strand cDNA was synthesized from all RNA with the Mint cDNA synthesis kit, primed by a TRBC-specific oligonucleotide. Following uracil-DNA glycosylase treatment, a first 18-cycle PCR with universal primers M1SS and BC2_uni_R was performed on all cDNA. The original methods were these. For normalization, 1 million high-quality reads, each with a distinct molecular identifier, were randomly selected from each sample. Reads with shared molecular identifiers were discarded instead of being binned into consensus sequences. CDR3 identification, clonotype clustering and error correction used MiTCR with a Q25 quality threshold and the strictest error-elimination algorithm. A nonparametric unseen species model with Euler transformation was used to estimate lower-bound total TCR beta diversity. Using fastp at Q25 and MiXCR, TCRdb reprocessed the public reads and kept productive beta chains. Under each unique CDR3 protein, matching rows form one entry showing the most common genes and DNA. V and J calls and clone size were set by TCRdb, not the authors. The sample table holds around 1,600,000 distinct CDR3 sequences, of which roughly 43% were seen once. The top ten hold over 3.5% of the sample.

This entry belongs to a study of blood T cells in healthy people across ages (dated by TCRdb to between 2014 and 2017). Background on the whole study: Template switching captured roughly one uniquely barcoded TCR beta cDNA molecule per two T cells in model experiments. To avoid experimental bias, donors of different ages were randomly spread across the sequencing lanes. Age-related changes in TCR beta repertoire diversity were measured in the study by deep sequencing normalized with unique cDNA molecular identifiers. Two additional independent replicas of 1 million unique cDNA reads from the same blood draw were analyzed for two donors (one aged 18 to 29 and one aged 80 or older). The donors were divided into four age groups: young (average around 17 years), middle-aged (approximately 42), aged (approximately 64) and long-lived (roughly 82). Results and caveats for the whole study, not just this receptor: The CMV infection status of donors was not known, potentially confounding age-related changes in expanded clonotypes. A strong correlation was found between observed TCR beta diversity and the percentage of naive T cells measured by flow cytometry. Bulk unsorted PBMC profiling prevented conclusive comparison of naive and antigen-experienced compartments. Compared with the aged group, the long-lived group had more naive CD4+ T cells, fewer expanded clones and increased TCR diversity, a pattern suggesting age selection. As age increased, observed TCR beta diversity per million T cells dropped in a roughly linear way, and a significant reduction was already evident by age around 41. Total diversity estimates from one million sequenced T cells were considered lower bounds and underestimates.

The approximately 41 donors, aged about 6 to 95 years, were systemically healthy Caucasian individuals from Russia. Approximately 9.3 milliliters of peripheral blood were collected from each donor into EDTA-treated Vacutainer tubes. PBMCs were isolated by Ficoll-Paque density-gradient centrifugation, with at least 7 million obtained per sample. Trizol reagent was used to extract total RNA from the PBMCs, yielding at least 5.5 micrograms per sample. The percentages of naive CD45RAhigh/CD27high T cells were determined by flow cytometry on a PBMC aliquot from every donor. Sequencing was carried out using blood. The chain couples TRBV6-1 to TRBJ2-3; no D segment can be confidently identified. The sequence was obtained from a woman in her late teens or twenties in good health. CDR3 sequence: CASSGGYASVSTDTQYF. The nucleotide sequence reads as follows: TGTGCCAGCAGTGGCGGCTACGCGTCGGTTAGCACAGATACGCAGTATTTT.